The entry below describes one TCR beta chain. No antigen is known for it. The authors built bulk TCR libraries by previously described methods with listed TCR primers. TCRdb recomputed calls from the PCR reads with MiXCR, one row per CDR3 protein. The sample has tens of thousands of distinct CDR3 sequences, less than 20% seen once; the top ten hold around 1.4%. Libraries for naive CD8 T cells, which were made from approximately 22,000 to 940,000 sorted cells, drew on 10%, 30% or 50% of the RNA. This specimen comes from a study of molecular identifiers for immune sequencing clone quantification. Study-wide background: Replicates involved a five-way split of RNA from around 20,000 or 99,000 naive CD8 cells, with sequencing of four.

Study conclusions and caveats: Jurkat TCR RNA from one cell was spiked into one million naive cells, and it was reportedly detectable there.

The CDR3 sequence is 11 residues long. V was cut by 1 base and J by 5 bases, with 1 base left in between. The chain employs TRBV12-3 or TRBV12-4 and TRBJ2-3; unclear D gene. The receptor's source is a human donor in good health. Some libraries in this study had Jurkat cell RNA spiked in. What was sequenced was naive CD8+ T cells from blood, with Jurkat cell RNA spiked in. This sample's subset: FACS-sorted CD8+CD4-CCR7+CD45RA+ naive T cells. The CDR3 protein is CASSLVDTQYF. CDR3 bases: TGTGCCAGCAGTTTAGTAGATACGCAGTATTTT.